The next 27 T cell receptor beta chains were all read from a single sample in a study of T cell responses to AZD1222 COVID-19 vaccine. Assay: immunoSEQ multiplex PCR; the TCRdb copy retains only in-frame clones and omits some. The sample yields 70,000 to 100,000 clones, approximately 83% seen once. Here the sequenced sample was peripheral blood, taken 28 days after the second AZD1222 dose. The receptors originated from an adult who received the AZD1222 COVID-19 vaccine.

V gene TRBV11-2 combines with J gene TRBJ1-2; tentative D call: TRBD1 (6 bases). The CDR3 runs 12 residues. The V end lost 5 bases, the J end lost 7 bases, and 11 bases lay between the germline ends. Germline-derived CDR1 and CDR2 are SGHAT and FQNNGV. DNA of the CDR3: TGTGCCAGCAGCCCGGGGGGGCTTGGCTACACCTTC. It translates to CASSPGGLGYTF.

This clone was detected once. The chain links TRBV19 to TRBJ2-2, with TRBD1 matching over 11 bases. Trimming took 5 bases from V and 5 from J; bases not matched to a gene: 7. The V gene's germline CDR1 is LNHDA and CDR2 SQIVND (reference sequence). The CDR3 loop spans 16 amino acids. The CDR3 spells CASSDPGQGATGELFF. In nucleotides, the CDR3 is TGTGCCAGTAGTGACCCTGGACAGGGGGCAACCGGGGAGCTGTTTTTT. The whole variable domain, remainder taken from reference TRBV19 and TRBJ2-2, is DGGITQSPKYLFRKEGQNVTLSCEQNLNHDAMYWYRQDPGQGLRLIYYSQIVNDFQKGDIAEGYSVSREKKESFPLTVTSAQKNPTAFYLCASSDPGQGATGELFFGEGSRLTVL.

This clone was detected once. V is TRBV19 and J is TRBJ2-1, with 13 bases identical to TRBD2. J gave up 8 bases and V 2 bases, and 6 bases lay outside the gene matches. The CDR3 has 16 amino acids. Germline CDR1 is LNHDA and CDR2 is SQIVND (reference sequence). CDR3: CASSIPWTSGGDEQFF. CDR3 bases: TGTGCCAGTAGTATACCGTGGACTAGCGGGGGTGATGAGCAGTTCTTC.

This clone showed up just a few times. The chain is built from TRBV11-2 and TRBJ1-2; D unresolved. The CDR3 extends over 13 amino acids. The germline V and J ends were trimmed by 5 bases and 4 bases, with 11 bases remaining between them. Looked up from germline, CDR1 is SGHAT and CDR2 is FQNNGV. In DNA, the CDR3 is TGTGCCAGCAGCCCCGGGCCGAGCTATGGCTACACCTTC. Protein product: CASSPGPSYGYTF. Combining the CDR3 with reference TRBV11-2 and TRBJ1-2 gives the whole variable domain EAGVAQSPRYKIIEKRQSVAFWCNPISGHATLYWYQQILGQGPKLLIQFQNNGVVDDSQLPKDRFSAERLKGVDSTLKIQPAKLEDSAVYLCASSPGPSYGYTFGSGTRLTVV.

The rearrangement joins TRBV25-1 to TRBJ2-7; D is ambiguous. Between the trimmed V and J ends, which lost 2 bases and 2 bases, there was a span of 7 bases. The CDR3 is made up of 13 amino acids. Germline V gene sequence: CDR1 MGHDK, CDR2 SYGVNS. CDR3: CASSEGSPYEQYF. In DNA, the CDR3 is TGTGCCAGCAGTGAAGGGTCACCCTACGAGCAGTACTTC.

The CDR3 here is CASSAAGLAFPDTQYF. As DNA, the CDR3 is TGTGCCAGCAGCGCAGCGGGACTAGCGTTCCCAGATACGCAGTATTTT. This chain uses TRBV7-2 with TRBJ2-3; 10 nucleotides match TRBD2. Germline V lookup: CDR1 SGHTA, CDR2 FQGNSA. CDR3 length: 16 amino acids. V shed 5 bases and J 4 bases; nucleotides not matched to a gene: 9.

The rearrangement uses TRBV7-3 and TRBJ1-1, with D perhaps matching TRBD1 (6 bases). This CDR3 is 14 amino acids long. Germline CDR1 is SGHTA and CDR2 is FQGTGA. The V end lost 5 bases, the J end lost 5 bases, and 15 bases lay between the germline ends. CDR3 protein: CASSPSGGRTEAFF. The CDR3 DNA reads TGTGCCAGCAGCCCATCTGGGGGGCGGACTGAAGCTTTCTTT.

There are a few counts of this clone. This rearrangement joins TRBV10-1 to TRBJ2-1; 7 nucleotides align to TRBD2. V shed 1 base, J shed 12 bases, and the junction held 9 bases outside the gene matches. CDR1 is WNHNN, CDR2 SYGVQD, per germline (reference sequence). CDR3 length equals 14 residues. CDR3 nucleotide sequence: TGCGCCAGCAGTGAGTTGTCTAGCGGAGAAGGGCAGTTCTTC. Its protein product is CASSELSSGEGQFF.

The CDR3 nucleotides are TGTGCCAGCTCGGCGGGCGGGATGAACACTGAAGCTTTCTTT. Protein sequence: CASSAGGMNTEAFF. This chain links TRBV27 with TRBJ1-1; D is unresolved. CDR1 and CDR2 (germline): MNHEY, SMNVEV (reference sequence). The V end lost 8 bases, the J end lost 0 bases, and 13 bases lay between the germline ends. The CDR3 contains 14 residues.

The chain couples TRBV7-2 to TRBJ2-5, with D uncertain. V was shortened by 7 bases and J by 5 bases, with 8 bases between the two germline ends. The CDR3 totals 11 residues. The germline V gene encodes CDR1 SGHTA and CDR2 FQGNSA. The CDR3 DNA reads as TGTGCCAGCACCAGCCAGGAGACCCAGTACTTC. As protein: CASTSQETQYF.

The chain uses TRBV19 and TRBJ1-5; tentative D call: TRBD1 (6 bases). V was shortened by 4 bases and J by 13 bases, with 14 bases between the two germline ends. The CDR3 contains 12 residues. Germline CDR1 reads LNHDA; CDR2 reads SQIVND (reference sequence). The CDR3 region has the DNA TGTGCCAGTAGTAGTGAGGGGGGGAAACAGCATTTT. It codes for CASSSEGGKQHF.

There are a few counts of this clone. The chain links TRBV20-1 to TRBJ2-7, with 9 bases identical to TRBD2. The V gene's germline CDR1 is DFQATT and CDR2 SNEGSKA (reference sequence). V lost 3 bases, J lost 1 base, and 7 bases stayed unmatched. This CDR3 comprises 15 residues. CDR3 in DNA: TGCAGTGCTAGTCACATGCGGGGGGGATCCTACGAGCAGTACTTC. It specifies CSASHMRGGSYEQYF.

The chain employs TRBV30 and TRBJ1-5, with a possible D match to TRBD1 (5 bases). The germline V and J ends were trimmed by 0 bases and 4 bases, with 19 bases remaining between them. The CDR3 sequence is 17 residues long. CDR1 is GTSNPN and CDR2 is SVGIG in the germline V gene (reference sequence). The CDR3 DNA is TGTGCCTGGAGTGTAAGGATGGACAACCTCGGGAATCAGCCCCAGCATTTT. This codes for CAWSVRMDNLGNQPQHF.

This chain uses TRBV9 with TRBJ1-2; unclear D gene. Germline V lookup: CDR1 SGDLS, CDR2 YYNGEE. Trimming took 4 bases from V and 8 from J, leaving 18 bases between them. The CDR3 covers 14 residues. The CDR3 loop reads CASSSRTETMGYTF. CDR3 nucleotide sequence: TGTGCCAGCAGCTCCCGGACCGAAACTATGGGCTACACCTTC.

The chain has TRBV7-9 and TRBJ2-1, with TRBD2 matching over 14 bases. V was clipped by 1 base and J by 3 bases; unmatched bases: 2. Germline V gene sequence: CDR1 SEHNR, CDR2 FQNEAQ (reference sequence). This CDR3 contains 17 residues. CDR3 nucleotide sequence: TGTGCCAGCAGCTTAGGGACTAGCGGGAGGTTCTACAATGAGCAGTTCTTC. Translation gives CASSLGTSGRFYNEQFF.

V gene TRBV5-1 combines with J gene TRBJ2-7; D gene unclear. Trimming removed 0 bases from V and 1 base from J, with 14 bases in between. This CDR3 has 16 amino acids. In germline, CDR1 is SGHRS, CDR2 YFSETQ. CDR3 nucleotide sequence: TGCGCCAGCAGCTTGGGCAGGTCCCTTTTTTCCTACGAGCAGTACTTC. Protein: CASSLGRSLFSYEQYF.

V is TRBV5-1 and J is TRBJ2-3; D ambiguous. There are 15 residues in the CDR3. Germline V gene lookup returns CDR1 SGHRS and CDR2 YFSETQ. Trimming stripped 4 bases from V and 4 bases from J, with 16 bases between. CDR3 sequence: CASSPGGLGPDTQYF. CDR3 DNA sequence: TGCGCCAGCAGCCCAGGCGGTTTAGGTCCAGATACGCAGTATTTT. The variable domain in full, completed from reference TRBV5-1 and TRBJ2-3, reads KAGVTQTPRYLIKTRGQQVTLSCSPISGHRSVSWYQQTPGQGLQFLFEYFSETQRNKGNFPGRFSGRQFSNSRSEMNVSTLELGDSALYLCASSPGGLGPDTQYFGPGTRLTVL.

The rearrangement uses TRBV2 and TRBJ1-6; TRBD1 agrees at 12 bases. The trim removed 2 bases at V and 9 bases at J, leaving 5 bases unmatched. The germline V gene has CDR1 SNHLY and CDR2 FYNNEI. The CDR3 sequence is 16 residues long. CDR3 protein: CASSERGQGAGSPLHF. CDR3 bases: TGTGCCAGCAGTGAACGGGGACAGGGGGCGGGTTCACCCCTCCACTTT.

The rearrangement links TRBV9 to TRBJ2-3; 9 nucleotides match TRBD1. The ends lost 4 bases at V and 5 bases at J; junction bases unmatched: 8. The CDR3 is 15 residues long. The V gene's germline CDR1 is SGDLS and CDR2 YYNGEE. CDR3 amino acids: CASSPQGALQDTQYF. The CDR3 DNA follows: TGTGCCAGCAGCCCACAGGGGGCCTTGCAAGATACGCAGTATTTT.

The CDR3 DNA reads as TGTGCCAGCAGCTTAGGTGTGAGTTCGGGCACCGGGGAGCTGTTTTTT. Translating gives CASSLGVSSGTGELFF. V gene TRBV7-9 combines with J gene TRBJ2-2, with no clear D. This CDR3 contains 16 residues. Deletions cut 1 base from V and 4 bases from J, with 13 bases between. Germline-derived CDR1 and CDR2 are SEHNR and FQNEAQ (reference sequence).

V and J are TRBV10-2 and TRBJ2-7; 9 bases fit TRBD2. CDR3 length: 16 residues. Germline trimming cut 0 bases from V and 2 bases from J; bases unmatched to any gene: 5. Germline loops: CDR1 WSHSY, CDR2 SAAADI. The chain's CDR3 is CASSESRASGAYEQYF. In DNA form, the CDR3 reads TGCGCCAGCAGTGAGTCGAGAGCTAGCGGGGCCTACGAGCAGTACTTC.

The chain recombines TRBV7-8 with TRBJ1-5; tentatively, D is TRBD1 (6 bases). The V end lost 5 bases, the J end lost 4 bases, and 12 bases lay between the germline ends. Germline V lookup: CDR1 SGHVS, CDR2 FQNEAQ. The CDR3 covers 14 residues. CDR3 amino acids: CASSPRTANQPQHF. The CDR3 coding sequence is TGTGCCAGCAGCCCCCGGACAGCTAATCAGCCCCAGCATTTT. The variable domain in full, with the rest retrieved from reference TRBV7-8 and TRBJ1-5, is GAGVSQSPRYKVAKRGQDVALRCDPISGHVSLFWYQQALGQGPEFLTYFQNEAQLDKSGLPSDRFFAERPEGSVSTLKIQRTQQEDSAVYLCASSPRTANQPQHFGDGTRLSIL.

This clone was recorded many times. The chain links TRBV15 to TRBJ2-7, with D maybe TRBD1 (6 bases). This CDR3 has 16 amino acids. Germline CDR1 LNHNV, CDR2 YYDKDF (reference sequence). V lost 5 bases, J lost 0 bases, and 17 bases lay in between. CDR3 nucleotides: TGTGCCACCAGCCCAGGTGCAGGGGCCGTCTCCTACGAGCAGTACTTC. It codes for CATSPGAGAVSYEQYF.

V usage is TRBV27 and J usage is TRBJ1-1, with D unresolved. The CDR3 length is 13 residues. The V end lost 1 base, the J end lost 4 bases, and 7 bases lay between the germline ends. Germline V gene sequence: CDR1 MNHEY, CDR2 SMNVEV (reference sequence). This chain's CDR3 is CASSLWEGTEAFF. The CDR3 bases are TGTGCCAGCAGTTTATGGGAGGGCACTGAAGCTTTCTTT.

This chain connects TRBV7-3 to TRBJ2-5, with 9 positions matching TRBD2. The germline gives CDR1 SGHTA, CDR2 FQGTGA. J was trimmed by 5 bases and V by 6 bases; bases with no gene match: 10. This CDR3 has 15 residues. In DNA form, the CDR3 reads TGTGCCAGCAGTCCGTCTATAGCGGGAGTGGAGACCCAGTACTTC. This codes for CASSPSIAGVETQYF.

The chain's CDR3 is CASSSVGQQYGYTF. DNA of the CDR3: TGTGCCAGCAGCTCGGTGGGGCAACAGTATGGCTACACCTTC. The genes are TRBV7-9 and TRBJ1-2, with D tentatively TRBD1 (5 bases). The CDR3 is 14 residues long. Trimming stripped 4 bases from V and 5 bases from J, with 14 bases between. CDR1 is SEHNR, CDR2 FQNEAQ, per germline (reference sequence).

This clone was observed a single time. The chain uses TRBV5-1 and TRBJ2-7; 8 bases are shared with TRBD1. The V gene's germline CDR1 is SGHRS and CDR2 YFSETQ. The CDR3 loop spans 17 amino acids. V lost 0 bases, J lost 0 bases, and 8 bases stayed unmatched. In DNA, the CDR3 is TGCGCCAGCAGCTTGGCCAGACAGGGGCTGAGCTCCTACGAGCAGTACTTC. Protein product: CASSLARQGLSSYEQYF. Filled out from reference TRBV5-1 and TRBJ2-7, the complete variable domain reads KAGVTQTPRYLIKTRGQQVTLSCSPISGHRSVSWYQQTPGQGLQFLFEYFSETQRNKGNFPGRFSGRQFSNSRSEMNVSTLELGDSALYLCASSLARQGLSSYEQYFGPGTRLTVT.